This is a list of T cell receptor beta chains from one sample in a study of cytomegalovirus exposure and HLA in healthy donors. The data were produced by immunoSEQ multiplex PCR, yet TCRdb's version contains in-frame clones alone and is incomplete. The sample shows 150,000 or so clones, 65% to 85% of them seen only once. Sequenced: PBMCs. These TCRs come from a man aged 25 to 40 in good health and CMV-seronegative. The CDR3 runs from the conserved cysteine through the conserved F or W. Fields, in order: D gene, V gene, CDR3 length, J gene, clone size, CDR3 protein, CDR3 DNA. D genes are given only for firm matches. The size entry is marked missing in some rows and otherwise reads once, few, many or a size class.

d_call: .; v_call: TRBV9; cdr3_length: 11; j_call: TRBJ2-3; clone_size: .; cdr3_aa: CASSQGLWLKF; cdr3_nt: TGTGCCAGCAGCCAGGGGTTGTGGCTGAAGTTT
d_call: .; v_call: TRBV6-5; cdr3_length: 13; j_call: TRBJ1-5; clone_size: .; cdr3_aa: CASSKDSYQPQHF; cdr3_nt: TGTGCCAGCAGCAAAGACAGCTATCAGCCCCAGCATTTT
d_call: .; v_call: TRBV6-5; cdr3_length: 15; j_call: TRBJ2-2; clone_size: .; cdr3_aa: CASSPLGGTTGELFF; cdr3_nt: TGTGCCAGCAGTCCCCTGGGGGGAACCACCGGGGAGCTGTTTTTT
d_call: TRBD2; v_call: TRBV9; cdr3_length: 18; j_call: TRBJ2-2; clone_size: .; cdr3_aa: CASSVNSGLAGETGELFF; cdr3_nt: TGTGCCAGCAGCGTAAACAGCGGATTAGCGGGGGAAACCGGGGAGCTGTTTTTT
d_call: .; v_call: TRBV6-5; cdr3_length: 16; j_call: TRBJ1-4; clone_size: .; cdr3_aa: CASSYGPLGLNEKLFF; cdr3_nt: TGTGCCAGCAGTTACGGTCCTCTCGGACTTAATGAAAAACTGTTTTTT
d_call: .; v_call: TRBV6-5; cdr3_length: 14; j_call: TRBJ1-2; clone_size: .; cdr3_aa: CASSEHRAGDGYTF; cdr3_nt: TGTGCCAGCAGTGAACACAGGGCAGGGGATGGCTACACCTTC
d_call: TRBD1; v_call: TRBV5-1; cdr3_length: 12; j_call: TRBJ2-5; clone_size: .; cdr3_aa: CASSLSRDRQYF; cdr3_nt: TGCGCCAGCAGCTTGAGCAGGGACAGGCAGTACTTC
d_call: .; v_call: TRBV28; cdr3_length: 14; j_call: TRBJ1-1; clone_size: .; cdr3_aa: CASSADSANTEAFF; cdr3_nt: TGTGCCAGCAGCGCTGACAGTGCGAACACTGAAGCTTTCTTT
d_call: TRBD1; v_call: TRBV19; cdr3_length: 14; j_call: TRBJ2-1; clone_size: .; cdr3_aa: CATRDRGGYNEQFF; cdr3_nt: TGTGCCACCCGGGACAGGGGGGGCTACAATGAGCAGTTCTTC
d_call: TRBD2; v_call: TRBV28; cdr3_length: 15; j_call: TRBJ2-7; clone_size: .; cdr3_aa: CASSPGLAKTYEQYF; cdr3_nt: TGTGCCAGCAGTCCCGGACTAGCGAAAACCTACGAGCAGTACTTC
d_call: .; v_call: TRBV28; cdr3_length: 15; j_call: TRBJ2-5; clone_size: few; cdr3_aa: CASSAAGGVQETQYF; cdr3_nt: TGTGCCAGCAGCGCAGCCGGCGGGGTCCAAGAGACCCAGTACTTC
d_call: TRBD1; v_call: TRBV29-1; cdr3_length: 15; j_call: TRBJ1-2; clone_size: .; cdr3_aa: CSVWTGQGLNYGYTF; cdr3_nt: TGCAGCGTTTGGACTGGACAGGGCCTTAACTATGGCTACACCTTC
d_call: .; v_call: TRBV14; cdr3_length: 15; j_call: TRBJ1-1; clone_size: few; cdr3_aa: CASSQLGIGGTEAFF; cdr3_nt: TGTGCCAGCAGTCAGTTGGGGATTGGAGGCACTGAAGCTTTCTTT
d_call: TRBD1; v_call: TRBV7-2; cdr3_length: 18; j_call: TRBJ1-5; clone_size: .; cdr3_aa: CASSLVGQGADSNQPQHF; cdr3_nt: TGTGCCAGCAGCTTAGTGGGACAGGGGGCGGATAGCAATCAGCCCCAGCATTTT
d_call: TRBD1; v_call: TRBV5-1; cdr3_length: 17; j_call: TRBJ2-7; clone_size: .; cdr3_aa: CASSLAPGGPVTYEQYF; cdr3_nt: TGCGCCAGCAGCTTGGCCCCAGGGGGCCCCGTCACCTACGAGCAGTACTTC
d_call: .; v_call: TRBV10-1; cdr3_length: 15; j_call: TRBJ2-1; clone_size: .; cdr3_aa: CASSDREVGRNEQFF; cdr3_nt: TGCGCCAGCAGTGATAGAGAGGTAGGTCGCAATGAGCAGTTCTTC
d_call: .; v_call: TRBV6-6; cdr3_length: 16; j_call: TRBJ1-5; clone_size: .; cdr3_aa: CASSPRPGQGNQPQHF; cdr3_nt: TGTGCCAGCAGTCCCCGCCCCGGTCAAGGCAATCAGCCCCAGCATTTT
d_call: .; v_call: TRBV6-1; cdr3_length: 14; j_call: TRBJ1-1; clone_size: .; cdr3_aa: CASSAVGLNTEAFF; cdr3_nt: TGTGCCAGCAGCGCGGTTGGATTGAACACTGAAGCTTTCTTT
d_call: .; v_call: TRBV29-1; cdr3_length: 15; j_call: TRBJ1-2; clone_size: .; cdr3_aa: CSVEPSIFSGYGYTF; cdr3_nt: TGCAGCGTGGAGCCATCTATCTTCAGCGGATATGGCTACACCTTC
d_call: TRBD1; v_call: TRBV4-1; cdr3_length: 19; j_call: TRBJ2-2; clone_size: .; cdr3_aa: CASSHRILGQGQRTGELFF; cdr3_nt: TGCGCCAGCAGTCATCGGATCCTAGGACAGGGGCAGCGCACCGGGGAGCTGTTTTTT
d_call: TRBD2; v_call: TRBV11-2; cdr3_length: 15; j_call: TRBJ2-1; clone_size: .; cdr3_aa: CASSLGGGEGTKQFF; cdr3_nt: TGTGCCAGCAGCTTAGGGGGCGGGGAGGGAACTAAGCAGTTCTTC
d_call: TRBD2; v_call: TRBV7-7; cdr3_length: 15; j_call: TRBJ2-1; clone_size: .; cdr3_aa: CASSLGLAGDNEQFF; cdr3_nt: TGTGCCAGCAGCTTAGGGCTAGCGGGGGACAATGAGCAGTTCTTC
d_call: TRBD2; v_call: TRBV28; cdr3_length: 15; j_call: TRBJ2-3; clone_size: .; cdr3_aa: CASSSREEKPDTQYF; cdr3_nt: TGTGCCAGCAGTTCCCGGGAGGAGAAGCCAGATACGCAGTATTTT
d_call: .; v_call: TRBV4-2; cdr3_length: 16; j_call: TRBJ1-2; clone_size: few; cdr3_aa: CASSLGTAGENYGYTF; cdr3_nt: TGTGCCAGCAGCCTCGGGACCGCAGGGGAAAACTATGGCTACACCTTC
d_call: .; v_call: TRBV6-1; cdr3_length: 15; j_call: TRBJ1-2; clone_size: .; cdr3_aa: CASSEIGTHNYGYTF; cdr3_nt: TGTGCCAGCAGTGAGATCGGGACACATAACTATGGCTACACCTTC
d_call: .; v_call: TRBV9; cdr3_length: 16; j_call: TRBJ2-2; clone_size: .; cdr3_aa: CASSVESASNTGELFF; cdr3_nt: TGTGCTAGCAGCGTAGAATCTGCGAGTAACACCGGGGAGCTGTTTTTT
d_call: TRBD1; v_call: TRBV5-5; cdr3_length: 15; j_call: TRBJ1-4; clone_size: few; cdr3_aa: CASSFSGQGGEKLFF; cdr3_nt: TGTGCCAGCAGCTTTAGTGGACAGGGGGGTGAAAAACTGTTTTTT
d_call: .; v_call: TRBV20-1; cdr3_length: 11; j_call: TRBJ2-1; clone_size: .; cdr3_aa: CSGSGYNEQFF; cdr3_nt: TGCAGTGGGTCAGGCTACAATGAGCAGTTCTTC
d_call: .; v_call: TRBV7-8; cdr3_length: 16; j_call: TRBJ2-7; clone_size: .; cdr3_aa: CASSFIDSNQAYEQYF; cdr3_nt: TGTGCCAGCAGCTTTATCGACAGCAACCAGGCCTACGAGCAGTACTTC
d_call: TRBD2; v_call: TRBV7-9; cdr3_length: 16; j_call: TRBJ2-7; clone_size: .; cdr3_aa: CASSSILAAVEYEQYF; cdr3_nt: TGTGCCAGCAGCTCGATTCTAGCGGCAGTTGAGTACGAGCAGTACTTC